In its sample, the clone carrying this TCR beta chain was seen once. From germline, CDR1 is LGHDT and CDR2 YNNKEL (reference sequence). The CDR3 contains 15 residues. Unmatched junction bases numbered 10, after V lost 5 bases and J lost 8 bases. In the authors' methods: Cell counts per sample came from amplifying reference gene primers. Sequencing was performed with immunoSEQ multiplex PCR; in TCRdb, only in-frame clones are kept and a portion is missing. That table furnishes V, J and clone size, whereas the DNA furnished D and trimming. The sample has roughly 140,000 clones; 75% to 90% are singletons. The data stem from a study of blood T cell repertoires in COVID-19. In the study overall: Sources were T cells, B-cell-depleted T cells, or PBMCs; the material itself was cDNA or gDNA.

Recruits, aged about 18 to 90 years, lived in some 25 US areas. The rearrangement joins TRBV3-1 (or the pseudogene TRBV3-2) to TRBJ2-3, with TRBD2 matching over 10 bases. The TCR was taken from a man aged 50 to 60 in a cohort exposed to, infected with or recovered from COVID-19 (not recorded which). The specimen sequenced was PBMCs or T cells enriched from blood (not recorded which). The chain's CDR3 is CASSLAGGRLGTQYF. CDR3 nucleotide sequence: TGTGCCAGCAGCTTAGCGGGGGGCCGCTTGGGTACGCAGTATTTT.